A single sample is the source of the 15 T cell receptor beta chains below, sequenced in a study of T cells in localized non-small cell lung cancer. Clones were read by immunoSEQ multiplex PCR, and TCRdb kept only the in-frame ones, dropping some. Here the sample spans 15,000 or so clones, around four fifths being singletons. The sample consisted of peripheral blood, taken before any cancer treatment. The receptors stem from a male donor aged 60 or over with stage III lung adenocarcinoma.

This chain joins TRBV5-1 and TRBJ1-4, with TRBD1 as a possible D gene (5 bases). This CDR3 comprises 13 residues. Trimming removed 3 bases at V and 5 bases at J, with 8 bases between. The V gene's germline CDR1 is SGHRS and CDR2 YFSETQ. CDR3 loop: CASSSQGNEKLFF. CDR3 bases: TGCGCCAGCAGCTCTCAGGGAAATGAAAAACTGTTTTTT.

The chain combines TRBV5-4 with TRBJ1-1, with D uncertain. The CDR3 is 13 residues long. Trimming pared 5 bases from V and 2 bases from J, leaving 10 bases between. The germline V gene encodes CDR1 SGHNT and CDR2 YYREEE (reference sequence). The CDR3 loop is CASRQGHNTEAFF. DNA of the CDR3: TGTGCCAGCAGGCAAGGGCATAACACTGAAGCTTTCTTT.

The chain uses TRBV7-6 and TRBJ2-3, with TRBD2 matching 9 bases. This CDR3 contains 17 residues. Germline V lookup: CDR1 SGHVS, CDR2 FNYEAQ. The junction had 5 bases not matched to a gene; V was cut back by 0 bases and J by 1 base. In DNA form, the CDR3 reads TGTGCCAGCAGCTTAGCGATAGCGGGGGCCGGCACAGATACGCAGTATTTT. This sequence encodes CASSLAIAGAGTDTQYF.

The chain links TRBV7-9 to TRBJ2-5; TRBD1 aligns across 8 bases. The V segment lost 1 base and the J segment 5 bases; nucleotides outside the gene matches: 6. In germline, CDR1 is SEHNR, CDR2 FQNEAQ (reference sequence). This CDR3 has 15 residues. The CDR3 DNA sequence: TGTGCCAGCAGCTTAGGAGGCTCAGGGGGCGAGACCCAGTACTTC. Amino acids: CASSLGGSGGETQYF.

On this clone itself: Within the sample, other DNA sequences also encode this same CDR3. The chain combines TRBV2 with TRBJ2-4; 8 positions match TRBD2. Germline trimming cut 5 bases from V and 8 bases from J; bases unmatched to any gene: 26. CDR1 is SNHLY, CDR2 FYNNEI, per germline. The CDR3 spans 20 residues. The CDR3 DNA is TGTGCCAGCAGTTACATCACCCGGGGGGGAGACAAGCTATCTCGGGACATTCAGTACTTC. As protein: CASSYITRGGDKLSRDIQYF.

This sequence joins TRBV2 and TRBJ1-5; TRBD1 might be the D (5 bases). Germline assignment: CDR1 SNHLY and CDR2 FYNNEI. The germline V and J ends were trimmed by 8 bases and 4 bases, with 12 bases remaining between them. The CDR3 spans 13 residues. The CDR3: CASSQGGNQPQHF. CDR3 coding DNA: TGTGCCAGCTCCCAGGGAGGGAATCAGCCCCAGCATTTT.

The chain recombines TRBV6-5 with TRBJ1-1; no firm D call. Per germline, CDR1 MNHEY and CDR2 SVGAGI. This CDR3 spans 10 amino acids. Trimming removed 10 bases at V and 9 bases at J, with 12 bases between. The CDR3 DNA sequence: TGTGCCACCTGGCGCGAAAAAGCTTTCTTT. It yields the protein CATWREKAFF.

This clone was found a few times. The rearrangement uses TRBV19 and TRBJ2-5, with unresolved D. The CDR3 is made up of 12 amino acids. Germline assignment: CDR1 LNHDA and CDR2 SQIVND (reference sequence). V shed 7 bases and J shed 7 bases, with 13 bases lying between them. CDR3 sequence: CASKTARGTQYF. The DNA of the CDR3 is TGTGCCAGTAAGACCGCTCGAGGGACCCAGTACTTC.

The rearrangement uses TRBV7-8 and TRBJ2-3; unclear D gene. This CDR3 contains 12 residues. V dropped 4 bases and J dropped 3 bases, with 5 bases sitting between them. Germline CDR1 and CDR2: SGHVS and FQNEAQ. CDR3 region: CASSSITDTQYF. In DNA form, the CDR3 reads TGTGCCAGCAGCTCAATAACAGATACGCAGTATTTT.

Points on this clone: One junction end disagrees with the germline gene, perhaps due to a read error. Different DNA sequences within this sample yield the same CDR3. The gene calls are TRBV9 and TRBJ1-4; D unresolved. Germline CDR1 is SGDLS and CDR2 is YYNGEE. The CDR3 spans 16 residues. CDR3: CASSVASGGTTEKLFF. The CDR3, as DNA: TGTGCCAGCAGCGTAGCATCTGGCGGTACTACTGAAAAACTGTTTTTT.

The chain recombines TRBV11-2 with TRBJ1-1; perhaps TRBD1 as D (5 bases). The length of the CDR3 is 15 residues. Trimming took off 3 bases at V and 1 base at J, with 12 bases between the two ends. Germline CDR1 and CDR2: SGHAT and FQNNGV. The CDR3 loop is CASSFRGVKNTEAFF. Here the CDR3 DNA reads TGTGCCAGCAGCTTCCGGGGGGTGAAGAACACTGAAGCTTTCTTT.

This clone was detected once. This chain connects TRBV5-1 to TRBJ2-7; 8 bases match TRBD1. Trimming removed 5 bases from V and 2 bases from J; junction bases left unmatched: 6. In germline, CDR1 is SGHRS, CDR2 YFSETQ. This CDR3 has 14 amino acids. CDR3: CASRSQQGAYEQYF. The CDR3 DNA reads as TGCGCCAGCAGATCGCAACAGGGGGCCTACGAGCAGTACTTC.

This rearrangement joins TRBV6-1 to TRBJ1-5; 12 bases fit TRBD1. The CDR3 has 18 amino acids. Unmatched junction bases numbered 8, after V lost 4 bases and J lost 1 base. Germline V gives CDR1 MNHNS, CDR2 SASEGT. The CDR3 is CASSASGTGGSSNQPQHF. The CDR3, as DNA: TGTGCCAGCAGTGCTTCCGGGACAGGGGGCTCCAGCAATCAGCCCCAGCATTTT.

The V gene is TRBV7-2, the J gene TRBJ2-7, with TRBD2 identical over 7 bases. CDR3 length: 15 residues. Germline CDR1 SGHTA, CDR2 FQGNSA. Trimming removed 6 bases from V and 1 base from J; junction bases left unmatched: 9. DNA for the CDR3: TGTGCCAGCAGTCCTACTAGGACTAGATCCTACGAGCAGTACTTC. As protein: CASSPTRTRSYEQYF.

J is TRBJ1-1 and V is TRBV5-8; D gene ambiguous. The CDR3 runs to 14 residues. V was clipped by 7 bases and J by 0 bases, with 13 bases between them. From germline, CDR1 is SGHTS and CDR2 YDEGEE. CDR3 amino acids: CASGREVLNTEAFF. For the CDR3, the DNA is TGTGCCAGCGGAAGGGAGGTTTTGAACACTGAAGCTTTCTTT.